These 27 T cell receptor beta chains were sequenced from one sample in a study of blood T cells in healthy people across ages. Combining a sample-barcoded 5' primer with a J-beta primer mix, a second PCR ran for roughly 7 to 12 cycles. TCRdb re-called the 5' RACE reads through MiXCR, storing one row per CDR3 protein. The sample carries roughly 570,000 distinct CDR3 sequences, approximately 27% recorded once. The sequenced material came from blood. These receptors were taken from a woman in her 70s in good health.

V usage is TRBV4-2 and J usage is TRBJ2-7; D is uncertain. The V end lost 2 bases, the J end lost 5 bases, and 7 bases lay between the germline ends. Germline V gives CDR1 LGHNA, CDR2 YNFKEQ. This CDR3 is built from 12 residues. The CDR3 DNA sequence: TGTGCCAGCAGCCAACAACGCGACGAGCAGTACTTC. Its translation: CASSQQRDEQYF.

CDR3 protein: CSVEEGYMNTEAFF. The CDR3 nucleotides are TGCAGCGTTGAAGAAGGCTACATGAACACTGAAGCTTTCTTT. This chain joins TRBV29-1 and TRBJ1-1; D not certain. The CDR3 runs 14 residues. The V and J ends lost 0 bases and 0 bases respectively, with 8 bases between them. Germline CDR1 reads SQVTM; CDR2 reads ANQGSEA.

This clonotype was detected only once. This chain joins TRBV3-1 and TRBJ2-6; maybe TRBD1 (5 bases). Per the germline V gene, CDR1 is LGHDT and CDR2 is YNNKEL (reference sequence). V was trimmed by 2 bases and J by 0 bases, leaving 14 bases between them. CDR3 size: 18 residues. CDR3 sequence (DNA): TGTGCCAGCAGCCAATTATTCATCAGGGACTCTGGGGCCAACGTCCTGACTTTC. Amino acid sequence: CASSQLFIRDSGANVLTF.

The chain uses TRBV6-6 and TRBJ2-4; 7 bases are shared with TRBD2. The germline gives CDR1 MNHNY, CDR2 SVGAGI (reference sequence). The CDR3 has 14 amino acids. Germline trimming cut 4 bases from V and 4 bases from J; bases unmatched to any gene: 4. CDR3: CASSLGGQKNIQYF. The DNA of the CDR3 is TGTGCCAGCAGTTTGGGAGGGCAGAAAAACATTCAGTACTTC.

The chain carries TRBV6-5 and TRBJ2-7; TRBD1 matches 12 bases. The CDR3 spans 17 residues. Germline V CDR1 and CDR2: MNHEY, SVGAGI. V lost 4 bases, J lost 3 bases, and 10 bases stayed unmatched. The CDR3: CASSSTIGTGGFYEQYF. The CDR3 DNA reads TGTGCCAGCAGTTCCACTATCGGGACAGGGGGCTTCTACGAGCAGTACTTC.

This clonotype showed up many times. V is TRBV6-6 and J is TRBJ1-4; maybe TRBD1 (5 bases). CDR3 length: 11 residues. In germline, CDR1 is MNHNY, CDR2 SVGAGI (reference sequence). Trimming took 7 bases from V and 8 from J, leaving 8 bases between them. The CDR3 sequence: CASTGYEKLFF. Written as DNA, the CDR3 is TGTGCCAGCACAGGGTACGAAAAACTGTTTTTT.

The chain joins TRBV29-1 to TRBJ1-2; D gene ambiguous. CDR3 size: 13 residues. V lost 3 bases to trimming and J lost 8 bases, with 16 bases between them. Germline V gene data show CDR1 as SQVTM and CDR2 as ANQGSEA. This chain's CDR3 is CSVEGGVVFGYTF. CDR3 bases: TGCAGCGTTGAGGGCGGGGTGGTCTTCGGCTACACCTTC.

In this sample, this clonotype turned up a few times. V is TRBV7-2 and J is TRBJ2-5; 11 bases align to TRBD2. The CDR3 runs 15 residues. Trimming cost V 5 bases and J 2 bases; bases outside gene matches: 4. The germline CDR1 and CDR2 sequences are SGHTA and FQGNSA. The chain's CDR3 is CASSQTSGVQETQYF. The CDR3 coding sequence is TGTGCCAGCAGCCAGACTAGCGGGGTACAAGAGACCCAGTACTTC.

This clonotype was seen only a few times. V is TRBV20-1 and J is TRBJ2-7; D is unclear. V dropped 0 bases and J dropped 0 bases, with 12 bases sitting between them. There are 15 residues in the CDR3. CDR1 is DFQATT, CDR2 SNEGSKA, per germline (reference sequence). CDR3 bases: TGCAGTGCTAGAGATTGGGCAGCACCCTCCTACGAGCAGTACTTC. Translated: CSARDWAAPSYEQYF.

This clonotype was observed a handful of times. V is TRBV6-1 and J is TRBJ1-2; 10 bases line up with TRBD1. Looked up from germline, CDR1 is MNHNS and CDR2 is SASEGT. The CDR3 is made up of 15 amino acids. V shed 10 bases, J shed 3 bases, and the junction held 11 bases outside the gene matches. The CDR3 DNA is TGTGCCATCCGGGACAGGGGCGTGTTGGACTATGGCTACACCTTC. It is translated as CAIRDRGVLDYGYTF.

This clonotype turned up a few times. V and J are TRBV12-3 or TRBV12-4 and TRBJ1-5, with unresolved D. CDR3 length equals 13 residues. With 6 bases removed from V and 2 bases from J, the gap between germline ends came to 8 bases. The CDR3 DNA reads as TGTGCCAGCAGCGAGAGCGGCAATCAGCCCCAGCATTTT. It is translated as CASSESGNQPQHF.

This chain's CDR3 is CASSRAPRTEQETQYF. The DNA of the CDR3 is TGCGCCAGCAGCCGCGCTCCCAGGACCGAACAAGAGACCCAGTACTTC. The rearrangement uses TRBV5-1 and TRBJ2-5; unclear D gene. The ends were cut back, 4 bases at V and 2 bases at J, with 18 bases in the middle. The CDR3 spans 16 residues. Germline V lookup: CDR1 SGHRS, CDR2 YFSETQ.

This clonotype has only a few counts. The V gene is TRBV12-3 or TRBV12-4, the J gene TRBJ1-4; no clear D. The CDR3 runs to 16 residues. Trimming pared 1 base from V and 1 base from J, leaving 10 bases between. CDR3 coding DNA: TGTGCCAGCAGTTTAGGAGAATTTGGAACTAATGAAAAACTGTTTTTT. Its translation: CASSLGEFGTNEKLFF.

The V and J genes are TRBV7-9 and TRBJ2-5; D call uncertain. The CDR3 is 13 residues long. V was pared by 5 bases and J by 2 bases, with 9 bases between. Germline V gene lookup returns CDR1 SEHNR and CDR2 FQNEAQ (reference sequence). CDR3 in amino acids: CASSKSRQETQYF. DNA for the CDR3: TGTGCCAGCAGCAAGAGTCGACAAGAGACCCAGTACTTC.

This clonotype was counted a few times. The chain carries TRBV12-3 or TRBV12-4 and TRBJ2-5; tentative D call: TRBD2 (6 bases). The DNA end lines up better with TRBJ2-7; the J call may be wrong. The length of the CDR3 is 16 residues. For the CDR3, the DNA is TGTGCCAGCAGTTTAGCGAGGTCGCGGGGCTCCTACGAGCAGTACTTC. Protein product: CASSLARSRGSYEQYF.

The chain couples TRBV3-1 to TRBJ2-2; perhaps D is TRBD1 or TRBD2 (5 bases each). The CDR3 totals 18 residues. Deletions cut 6 bases from V and 4 bases from J, with 24 bases between. Germline V gene lookup returns CDR1 LGHDT and CDR2 YNNKEL (reference sequence). CDR3 protein: CASSQRGVTLIRTGELFF. The CDR3 region has the DNA TGTGCCAGCAGTCAAAGGGGAGTGACCCTTATACGCACCGGGGAGCTGTTTTTT.

The rearrangement uses TRBV14 and TRBJ2-1; D gene uncertain. Trimming shortened V by 5 bases and J by 2 bases, and 13 bases separated the two germline ends. The CDR3 covers 15 residues. Germline CDR1 and CDR2: SGHDN and FVKESK. Here the CDR3 DNA reads TGTGCCAGCAGCTCCTTAACTCTCCCCTACAATGAGCAGTTCTTC. Encoded protein: CASSSLTLPYNEQFF.

This clonotype has more than one count but fewer than ten. The rearrangement links TRBV29-1 to TRBJ2-3, with D possibly matching TRBD1 (6 bases). V was cut by 5 bases and J by 1 base, with 10 bases left in between. The CDR3 sequence is 13 residues long. CDR1 is SQVTM, CDR2 ANQGSEA, per germline. The CDR3 bases are TGCAGCGTTACAGGGCTGGGCACAGATACGCAGTATTTT. Its protein is CSVTGLGTDTQYF.

Comment on this clonotype: At one of its ends the junction is not consistent with the germline gene, which may arise from a read error. The rearrangement joins TRBV7-2 to TRBJ2-5; perhaps TRBD2 as D (7 bases). The CDR3 sequence is 12 residues long. Germline V gene data show CDR1 as SGHTA and CDR2 as FQGNSA. CDR3 bases: TGTGCCAGCAGCTTACGGGGGGCGAACCCGTTCTTC. Translation: CASSLRGANPFF.

This rearrangement joins TRBV28 to TRBJ1-4, with 8 bases lining up with TRBD1. The V segment lost 3 bases and the J segment 6 bases; nucleotides outside the gene matches: 6. Germline V gives CDR1 MDHEN, CDR2 SYDVKM. This CDR3 spans 15 amino acids. The DNA of the CDR3 is TGTGCCAGCAGTTTCAGGGGGCTGAAGGATGAAAAACTGTTTTTT. The encoded protein is CASSFRGLKDEKLFF.

This clonotype has just a few counts. V usage is TRBV7-2 and J usage is TRBJ2-3; D is unresolved. V dropped 3 bases and J dropped 8 bases, with 9 bases sitting between them. The CDR3 loop spans 12 amino acids. CDR1 SGHTA and CDR2 FQGNSA come from the germline V gene. DNA for the CDR3: TGTGCCAGCAGCTTTTGGGGTGGTACGCAGTATTTT. Protein product: CASSFWGGTQYF. Full variable domain (rest looked up from reference TRBV7-2 and TRBJ2-3): GAGVSQSPSNKVTEKGKDVELRCDPISGHTALYWYRQSLGQGLEFLIYFQGNSAPDKSGLPSDRFSAERTGGSVSTLTIQRTQQEDSAVYLCASSFWGGTQYFGPGTRLTVL.

This clonotype was counted between two and nine times. This chain links TRBV4-3 with TRBJ1-6, with 7 bases lining up with TRBD1. Germline CDR1 and CDR2: LGHNA and YSLEER. With 1 base clipped from V and 6 bases from J, the junction kept 6 bases outside the gene matches. The CDR3 totals 16 residues. Here the CDR3 reads CASSQAITGANSPLHF. As DNA, the CDR3 is TGCGCCAGCAGCCAAGCGATCACAGGGGCTAATTCACCCCTCCACTTT.

CDR3 region: CASSVGRGGPTGELFF. The CDR3 DNA reads as TGTGCCAGCAGCGTCGGGCGGGGGGGCCCCACCGGGGAGCTGTTTTTT. The chain recombines TRBV9 with TRBJ2-2; 9 bases fit TRBD2. V shed 2 bases, J shed 4 bases, and the junction held 6 bases outside the gene matches. CDR1 is SGDLS and CDR2 is YYNGEE in the germline V gene. The CDR3 is 16 residues long.

The rearrangement uses TRBV20-1 and TRBJ2-7; 7 bases match TRBD2. With 0 bases clipped from V and 4 bases from J, the junction kept 9 bases outside the gene matches. Germline lookup yields CDR1 DFQATT and CDR2 SNEGSKA (reference sequence). The CDR3 length is 15 residues. CDR3 sequence: CSARDRGGGAYEQYF. DNA for the CDR3: TGCAGTGCTAGAGATCGGGGCGGGGGAGCTTACGAGCAGTACTTC.

There are many counts of this clonotype. The V call is TRBV4-3, the J call TRBJ2-4; no firm D call. Germline V CDR1 and CDR2: LGHNA, YSLEER. This CDR3 region has 16 residues. Trimming removed 1 base at V and 1 base at J, with 11 bases between. CDR3 nucleotides: TGCGCCAGCAGCCAAGTAGGCCTGCGGGCCAAAAACATTCAGTACTTC. Translation gives CASSQVGLRAKNIQYF.

This clonotype was detected a few times. CDR3 sequence reads: CASSLRTGNTGELFF. The CDR3 coding sequence is TGTGCCAGCAGTCTTCGGACAGGCAACACCGGGGAGCTGTTTTTT. This sequence joins TRBV6-5 and TRBJ2-2, with TRBD1 matching 7 bases. V dropped 5 bases and J dropped 2; count of bases not matched to a gene: 5. The germline V gene encodes CDR1 MNHEY and CDR2 SVGAGI. CDR3 size: 15 residues.

CDR3 in amino acids: CASSRDRGNGYTF. CDR3 nucleotides: TGTGCCAGCAGCCGGGACAGGGGAAATGGCTACACCTTC. The rearrangement joins TRBV14 to TRBJ1-2; 10 bases fit TRBD1. The germline CDR1 and CDR2 sequences are SGHDN and FVKESK. This CDR3 has 13 residues. V gave up 4 bases and J gave up 6 bases; unmatched junction bases: 2.